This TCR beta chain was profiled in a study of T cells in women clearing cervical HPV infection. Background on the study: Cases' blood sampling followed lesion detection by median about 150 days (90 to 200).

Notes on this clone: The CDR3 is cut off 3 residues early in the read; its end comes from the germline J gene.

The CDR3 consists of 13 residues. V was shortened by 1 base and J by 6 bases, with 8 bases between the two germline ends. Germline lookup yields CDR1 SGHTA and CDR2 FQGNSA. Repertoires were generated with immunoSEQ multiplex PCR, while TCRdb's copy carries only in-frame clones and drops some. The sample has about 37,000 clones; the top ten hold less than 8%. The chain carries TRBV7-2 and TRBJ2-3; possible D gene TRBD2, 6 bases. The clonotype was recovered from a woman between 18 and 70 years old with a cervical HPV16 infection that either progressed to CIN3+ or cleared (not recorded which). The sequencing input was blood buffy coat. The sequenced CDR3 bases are TGTGCCAGCAGCTTAGGGGACTCGGATACG. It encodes CASSLGDSDT. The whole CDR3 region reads CASSLGDSDTQYF.